This T cell receptor (beta chain) was recovered during a study of response to subunit inactivated influenza vaccine. General observations from the study: The authors proposed limited new T cell recruitment per seasonal influenza vaccination.

CDR1 and CDR2 (germline): KGHSH, LQKENI. Trimming shortened V by 2 bases and J by 5 bases, and 12 bases separated the two germline ends. This CDR3 has 15 residues. In TCRdb, the RT-PCR reads were re-called with MiXCR into one record per CDR3 protein. This table has hundreds of thousands of distinct CDR3 sequences, about 15% appearing once. This clonotype was counted only a few times. Its antigen is unknown. The rearrangement joins TRBV18 to TRBJ2-2; TRBD1 might be the D (5 bases). The TCR was taken from a man over 45 who received an inactivated influenza vaccine. The specimen was PBMCs from blood, collected 11 to 12 days after vaccination. CDR3 region: CASSPVLDKTGELFF. The CDR3 region has the DNA TGTGCCAGCTCACCAGTCCTGGACAAAACCGGGGAGCTGTTTTTT.